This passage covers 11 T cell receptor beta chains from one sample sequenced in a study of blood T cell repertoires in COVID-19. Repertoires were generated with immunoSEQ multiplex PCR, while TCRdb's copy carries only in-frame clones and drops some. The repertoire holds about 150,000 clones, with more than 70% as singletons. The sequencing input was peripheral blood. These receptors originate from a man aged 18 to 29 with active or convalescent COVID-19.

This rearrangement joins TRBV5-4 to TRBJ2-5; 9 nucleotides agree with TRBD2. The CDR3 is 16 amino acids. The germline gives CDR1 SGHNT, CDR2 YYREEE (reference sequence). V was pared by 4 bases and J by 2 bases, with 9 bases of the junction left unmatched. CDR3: CASSVQRGAIQETQYF. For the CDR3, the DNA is TGTGCCAGCAGCGTACAGCGGGGGGCTATTCAAGAGACCCAGTACTTC.

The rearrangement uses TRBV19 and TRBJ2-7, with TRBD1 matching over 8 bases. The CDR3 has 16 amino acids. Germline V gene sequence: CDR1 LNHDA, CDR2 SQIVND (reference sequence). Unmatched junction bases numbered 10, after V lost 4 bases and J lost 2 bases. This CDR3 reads CASSTRQGKSTYEQYF. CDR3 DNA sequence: TGTGCCAGTAGTACGCGACAGGGGAAATCAACCTACGAGCAGTACTTC.

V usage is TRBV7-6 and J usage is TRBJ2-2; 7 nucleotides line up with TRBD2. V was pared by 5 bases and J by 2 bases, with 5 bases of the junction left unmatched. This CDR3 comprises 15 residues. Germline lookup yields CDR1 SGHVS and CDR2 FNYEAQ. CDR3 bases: TGTGCCAGCAGCCAGGGACTACCAAACACCGGGGAGCTGTTTTTT. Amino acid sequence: CASSQGLPNTGELFF.

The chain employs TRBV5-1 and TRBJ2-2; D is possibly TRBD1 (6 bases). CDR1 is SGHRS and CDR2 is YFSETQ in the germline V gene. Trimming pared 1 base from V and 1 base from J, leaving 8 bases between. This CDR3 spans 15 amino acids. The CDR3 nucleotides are TGCGCCAGCAGCTTGACGGACAGGAACACCGGGGAGCTGTTTTTT. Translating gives CASSLTDRNTGELFF.

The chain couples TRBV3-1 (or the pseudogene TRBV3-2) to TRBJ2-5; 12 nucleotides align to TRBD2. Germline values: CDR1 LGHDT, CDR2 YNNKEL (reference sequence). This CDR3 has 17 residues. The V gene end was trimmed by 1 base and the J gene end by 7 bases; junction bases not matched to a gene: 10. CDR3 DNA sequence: TGTGCCAGCAGCCAAGCCGGTCGACTAGCGGGGGCTATGACCCAGTACTTC. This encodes CASSQAGRLAGAMTQYF.

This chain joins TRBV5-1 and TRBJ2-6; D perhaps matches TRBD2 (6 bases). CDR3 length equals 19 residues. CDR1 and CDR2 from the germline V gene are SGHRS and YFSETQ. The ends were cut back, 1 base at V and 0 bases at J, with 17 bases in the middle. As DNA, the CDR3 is TGCGCCAGCAGCTTGTCGGAACTAGCCGCAAACTCTGGGGCCAACGTCCTGACTTTC. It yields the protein CASSLSELAANSGANVLTF.

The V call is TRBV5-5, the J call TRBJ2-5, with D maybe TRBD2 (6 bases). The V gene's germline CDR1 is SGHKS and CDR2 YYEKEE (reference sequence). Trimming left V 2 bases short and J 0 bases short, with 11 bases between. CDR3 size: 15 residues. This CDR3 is CASSFRDWYQETQYF. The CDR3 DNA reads TGTGCCAGCAGCTTTAGGGACTGGTACCAAGAGACCCAGTACTTC.

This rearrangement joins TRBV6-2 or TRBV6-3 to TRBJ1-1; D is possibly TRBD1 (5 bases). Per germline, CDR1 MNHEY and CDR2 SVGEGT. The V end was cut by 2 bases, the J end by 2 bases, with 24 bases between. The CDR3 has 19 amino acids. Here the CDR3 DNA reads TGTGCCAGCAGTTACCACAGGCGGGGGTACAGGAGCCTTAACACTGAAGCTTTCTTT. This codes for CASSYHRRGYRSLNTEAFF.

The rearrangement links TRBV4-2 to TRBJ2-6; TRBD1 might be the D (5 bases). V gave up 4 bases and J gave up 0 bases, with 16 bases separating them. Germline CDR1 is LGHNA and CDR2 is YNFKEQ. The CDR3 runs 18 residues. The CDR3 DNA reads TGTGCCAGCAGCCCGAGACAGCAAACCTACTCTGGGGCCAACGTCCTGACTTTC. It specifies CASSPRQQTYSGANVLTF.

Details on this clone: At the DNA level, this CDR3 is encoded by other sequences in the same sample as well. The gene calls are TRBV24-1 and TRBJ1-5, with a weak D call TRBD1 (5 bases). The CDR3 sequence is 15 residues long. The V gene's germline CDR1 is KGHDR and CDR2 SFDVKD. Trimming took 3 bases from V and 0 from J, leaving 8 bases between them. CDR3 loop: CATSDGADSNQPQHF. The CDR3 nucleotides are TGTGCCACCAGTGATGGGGCAGATAGCAATCAGCCCCAGCATTTT.

DNA for the CDR3: TGTGCCAGCAGGAGCTCCCCCTACCTGGACACTGAAGCTTTCTTT. Translating it yields CASRSSPYLDTEAFF. The chain links TRBV6-5 to TRBJ1-1; D not resolved. The V gene lost 6 bases and the J gene lost 3 bases, with 17 bases spanning the gap. The CDR3 totals 15 residues. The germline V gene encodes CDR1 MNHEY and CDR2 SVGAGI.